These 16 T cell receptor beta chains originate from one sample sequenced in a study of tumor-infiltrating lymphocytes in primary liver carcinoma. Blood RNA was derived from unsorted whole blood, and germline DNA was extracted too. Priming with a constant-region primer yielded TCR beta cDNA from about 450 ng total RNA. Libraries for TCR beta were built through three nested multiplex PCR rounds, which together made up a slightly modified ARM-PCR procedure. Primers for the first two PCR rounds were TRBV1-TRBV30 forward primers and a C-beta reverse primer (10 cycles per round). TCRdb re-derived calls from the multiplex PCR reads in MiXCR, one entry per CDR3 protein. The sample lists 310,000 or so distinct CDR3 sequences, less than 75% occurring once. The sample consisted of peripheral blood. These receptors were collected from a man between 35 and 55 years old with primary liver carcinoma and hepatitis B virus infection.

The chain has TRBV5-4 and TRBJ2-3, with D uncertain. V dropped 0 bases and J dropped 2 bases, with 7 bases sitting between them. The CDR3 has 14 amino acids. Germline CDR1 reads SGHNT; CDR2 reads YYREEE (reference sequence). CDR3 coding DNA: TGTGCCAGCAGCTTGGGGCAGGTCACAGATACGCAGTATTTT. Amino acid sequence: CASSLGQVTDTQYF.

This clonotype was observed once. A read error is possible here, since a much larger clone lies one base away. This chain joins TRBV24-1 and TRBJ2-1; weak D call: TRBD2 (6 bases). The CDR3 has 16 amino acids. The germline gives CDR1 KGHDR, CDR2 SFDVKD. Here the CDR3 DNA reads TGTGTCACCAGTGTAAAGCTAGCGCGTTCTTACAATGAGCAGTTCTTC. Protein product: CVTSVKLARSYNEQFF.

This clonotype was seen only once. The junction differs from germline at one of its ends, possibly a read error. The chain carries TRBV11-2 and TRBJ2-3, with TRBD1 as a possible D gene (5 bases). There are 15 residues in the CDR3. Germline CDR1 SGHAT, CDR2 FQNNGV. The CDR3 coding sequence is TGTGCCGGCAGCCTTAGCAGGGAAAGGGTAGATACGCAGTATTTT. It translates to CAGSLSRERVDTQYF.

V and J are TRBV28 and TRBJ1-5; D is undetermined. V was trimmed by 1 base and J by 5 bases, leaving 12 bases between them. CDR1 MDHEN and CDR2 SYDVKM come from the germline V gene. The CDR3 totals 15 residues. CDR3 DNA: TGTGCCAGCAGTTTATATATCAGTTACGATCAGCCCCAGCATTTT. Translating it yields CASSLYISYDQPQHF.

This clonotype was observed at least ten times. V and J are TRBV12-3 or TRBV12-4 and TRBJ1-6; 9 nucleotides agree with TRBD1. After removal of 3 bases from V and 7 bases from J, the junction contained 1 base not matched to a gene. The CDR3 is made up of 14 amino acids. The CDR3 nucleotides are TGTGCCAGCAGTTTCGGGACAGGGAATTCACCCCTCCACTTT. Translation gives CASSFGTGNSPLHF.

This clonotype came up once. An end of the junction differs from the germline gene, which may be a read error. This chain joins TRBV11-1 and TRBJ2-1; D perhaps matches TRBD1 (6 bases). Looked up from germline, CDR1 is SGHAT and CDR2 is FQDESV (reference sequence). CDR3 length: 13 residues. CDR3 loop: CDSSQGTSNEQFF. CDR3 DNA: TGTGACAGCAGCCAAGGGACATCCAATGAGCAGTTCTTC. Full variable domain (missing parts from reference TRBV11-1 and TRBJ2-1): EAEVAQSPRYKITEKSQAVAFWCDPISGHATLYWYRQILGQGPELLVQFQDESVVDDSQLPKDRFSAERLKGVDSTLKIQPAELGDSAMYLCDSSQGTSNEQFFGPGTRLTVL.

This chain uses TRBV5-1 with TRBJ2-3, with D hard to call. The V end was cut by 1 base, the J end by 0 bases, with 9 bases between. The CDR3 has 15 residues. From germline, CDR1 is SGHRS and CDR2 YFSETQ. CDR3 sequence (DNA): TGCGCCAGCAGCTTGTTTAGATTTAGCACAGATACGCAGTATTTT. It specifies CASSLFRFSTDTQYF.

V is TRBV5-6 and J is TRBJ2-7, with D unclear. Trimming took 3 bases from V and 3 from J, leaving 13 bases between them. Looked up from germline, CDR1 is SGHDT and CDR2 is YYEEEE. CDR3 length: 14 residues. CDR3 loop: CASSSTWFDYEQYF. CDR3 in DNA: TGTGCCAGCAGCTCCACATGGTTCGACTACGAGCAGTACTTC. Full variable domain (outside the CDR3, taken from reference TRBV5-6 and TRBJ2-7): DAGVTQSPTHLIKTRGQQVTLRCSPKSGHDTVSWYQQALGQGPQFIFQYYEEEERQRGNFPDRFSGHQFPNYSSELNVNALLLGDSALYLCASSSTWFDYEQYFGPGTRLTVT.

This clonotype was counted only a few times. The chain combines TRBV12-3 or TRBV12-4 with TRBJ2-2; the match to TRBD1 covers 9 bases. CDR3 length equals 13 residues. J was trimmed by 8 bases and V by 5 bases; bases with no gene match: 3. CDR3 region: CASSDRGLGELFF. The CDR3 region has the DNA TGTGCCAGCAGTGACAGGGGGTTAGGGGAGCTGTTTTTT.

With regard to this clonotype: Possible read error: a much larger clone is one base away. The chain is built from TRBV5-1 and TRBJ2-5, with 9 bases aligning to TRBD1. Germline values: CDR1 SGHRS, CDR2 YFSETQ. CDR3 size: 15 residues. Trimming took 0 bases from V and 7 from J; bases not matched to a gene: 7. The CDR3 DNA is TGCGCCAGCAGCTTGGAAGACAGGGGGACGGGGACCCAGTACTTC. This codes for CASSLEDRGTGTQYF.

About this clonotype itself: A read error may explain this, as a much larger clone is one base away. The gene calls are TRBV6-2 or TRBV6-3 and TRBJ1-6; D remains ambiguous. Germline V gives CDR1 MNHEY, CDR2 SVGEGT. CDR3 length: 12 amino acids. The CDR3 sequence is CASSFRLSPLLF. The DNA of the CDR3 is TGTGCCAGCAGTTTCCGGCTTTCACCCCTCCTCTTT.

This clonotype appeared a few times. V and J are TRBV28 and TRBJ1-2; tentatively, D is TRBD1 (6 bases). Germline CDR1 is MDHEN and CDR2 is SYDVKM. Deletions cut 5 bases from V and 5 bases from J, with 9 bases between. The CDR3 is 12 residues long. The chain's CDR3 is CASSPGQYGYTF. Written as DNA, the CDR3 is TGTGCCAGCAGTCCAGGACAGTATGGCTACACCTTC.

Points on this clonotype: A read error may be the cause here, since a much bigger clone is one base away. The conserved phenylalanine or tryptophan normally closing the CDR3 is absent here, so this likely arose from a read error. The rearrangement uses TRBV11-3 and TRBJ2-7; maybe TRBD2 (6 bases). V lost 5 bases to trimming and J lost 6 bases, with 14 bases between them. The germline CDR1 and CDR2 sequences are SGHNT and YENEEA. The CDR3 covers 13 residues. The CDR3 sequence is CASSRDSGCEQYL. The CDR3 DNA is TGTGCCAGCAGCCGGGACTCAGGCTGCGAGCAGTACCTC.

Notes on this clonotype: The CDR3 carries no conserved terminal phenylalanine or tryptophan, so it likely arises from a read error. The genes are TRBV5-1 and TRBJ1-1; D remains unclear. This CDR3 spans 13 amino acids. Germline CDR1 is SGHRS and CDR2 is YFSETQ. V lost 7 bases, J lost 1 base, and 11 bases lay in between. CDR3 in amino acids: CASAQDPNTEAFL. The DNA of the CDR3 is TGCGCCAGCGCGCAAGATCCGAACACTGAAGCTTTCTTA.

A note on this clonotype: A much larger clone lies one base from this, so it may be a read error. The genes are TRBV4-1 and TRBJ2-1; 9 positions agree with TRBD2. The CDR3 covers 17 residues. Germline V gene lookup returns CDR1 MGHRA and CDR2 YSYEKL. The V gene end was trimmed by 7 bases and the J gene end by 5 bases; junction bases not matched to a gene: 15. Here the CDR3 DNA reads TGCGCCAGCACCCCCGCCGTTCCTAGCGGGATAAACAATGAGCAGTTCTTC. This sequence encodes CASTPAVPSGINNEQFF.

Details on this clonotype: It is unclear where the CDR3 begins or ends on the DNA, so no DNA is shown, and the CDR3 is as TCRdb lists it. The chain couples TRBV10-3 to TRBJ1-2; the table gives TRBD1 as D, unverified against the DNA. With termini counted, the CDR3 has 16 amino acids. Germline CDR1 ENHRY, CDR2 SYGVKD. The CDR3 here is CAISWGQGALGYGHSF.